This T cell receptor (beta chain) stems from a study of cytomegalovirus exposure and HLA in healthy donors. Findings of the study overall: Apart from CMV serostatus, no immune exposure information was available. There were reportedly fewer N-insertions in an Asian-associated ancestry cluster than the roughly 670-donor mean, in a later analysis. The study flagged about 160 TCR beta chains as cytomegalovirus-associated.

Primers for the PCR totalled 60 Vbeta and 13 Jbeta. In the original analysis: A later analysis tallied tens of millions of unique TCR beta chains, some 12 million of them shared. Sequencing used immunoSEQ multiplex PCR; TCRdb keeps in-frame clones, though not all of them. V and J calls and clone size come straight from that table; D and trimming were deduced from the DNA. In total, the table holds about 160,000 clones. For this clone: The antigen is not known.

This TCR came from a woman in her sixties in good health and CMV-seronegative. The sequencing sample was made of PBMCs.

CDR3 nucleotide sequence: TGCGCCAGCAGCAGTGGGACTAGCGGGAACACCTACGAGCAGTACTTC. It yields the protein CASSSGTSGNTYEQYF. The chain combines TRBV5-1 with TRBJ2-7; 13 nucleotides align to TRBD2. Losses at the gene ends were 4 bases for V and 2 bases for J; bases not matched to a gene: 6. Per germline, CDR1 SGHRS and CDR2 YFSETQ. The CDR3 totals 16 residues.